This TCR beta chain was found in a study of identical twins. Whole-study results and caveats: Memory repertoires showed no such pattern, whereas abundant cord blood beta clonotypes carried fewer insertions. Conclusions relied on cross-sectional statistical analysis, not following the same donors.

CDR1 and CDR2 from the germline V gene are SGHRS and YFSETQ. V dropped 4 bases and J dropped 0 bases, with 7 bases sitting between them. CDR3 length: 14 amino acids. This clonotype was seen ten or more times. The antigen remains undetermined. TCRdb analysed the 5' RACE reads with MiXCR anew, one entry per CDR3 protein. The sample holds roughly 250,000 distinct CDR3 sequences; about 7% are singletons and the top ten take approximately 3.6%. The sample was also linked to a second study, of yellow fever vaccine responses in identical twins.

Sequencing was done on a sample of memory (CD45RO+) T cells sorted from blood. This sequence joins TRBV5-1 and TRBJ2-2, with a tentative D call TRBD1 (6 bases). This TCR came from a woman between 18 and 29 years old in good health. The CDR3 here is CASSAGANTGELFF. CDR3 bases: TGCGCCAGCAGCGCAGGGGCGAACACCGGGGAGCTGTTTTTT.